The 21 T cell receptor beta chains below come from one sample, sequenced in a study of T cell responses to AZD1222 COVID-19 vaccine. The repertoire was sequenced with immunoSEQ multiplex PCR; TCRdb's copy has only in-frame clones and lacks some. The data hold 150,000 to 200,000 clones, with around 92% observed a single time. The sample was peripheral blood, taken on day 0 of AZD1222 vaccination. Receptors originate from an adult in good health.

The chain recombines TRBV4-2 with TRBJ2-3, with TRBD2 identical over 11 bases. The germline V gene has CDR1 LGHNA and CDR2 YNFKEQ. This CDR3 has 17 amino acids. The J segment lost 8 bases and the V segment lost 1 base, leaving 11 bases of the junction unmatched. CDR3 sequence reads: CASSQVLRLAGRRTQYF. The CDR3 region has the DNA TGTGCCAGCAGCCAAGTCTTGCGACTAGCGGGGCGGCGTACGCAGTATTTT.

The chain uses TRBV10-3 and TRBJ2-7, with 9 positions matching TRBD2. The junction had 10 bases not matched to a gene; V was cut back by 0 bases and J by 4 bases. Germline V CDR1 and CDR2: ENHRY, SYGVKD. The CDR3 sequence is 17 residues long. The CDR3 nucleotides read TGTGCCATCAGTGAGTCTACCCGGCGGGAGGGCCGATACGAGCAGTACTTC. Its protein is CAISESTRREGRYEQYF.

This sequence joins TRBV3-1 (or the pseudogene TRBV3-2) and TRBJ2-7, with D possibly TRBD2 on 6 matching bases. CDR1 is LGHDT and CDR2 is YNNKEL in the germline V gene (reference sequence). This CDR3 is 14 amino acids long. V was trimmed by 1 base and J by 4 bases, leaving 11 bases between them. The CDR3 spells CASSQVGTGYEQYF. CDR3 bases: TGTGCCAGCAGCCAAGTCGGGACTGGATACGAGCAGTACTTC.

The J gene is TRBJ1-6, the V gene TRBV14, with D uncertain. CDR1 is SGHDN and CDR2 is FVKESK in the germline V gene. The CDR3 totals 13 residues. Trimming removed 4 bases from V and 9 bases from J, with 10 bases in between. CDR3 nucleotide sequence: TGTGCCAGCAGCCTGATATCTTCTTCACCCCTCCACTTT. The encoded protein is CASSLISSSPLHF. Drawing the rest from reference TRBV14 and TRBJ1-6, the complete variable domain is EAGVTQFPSHSVIEKGQTVTLRCDPISGHDNLYWYRRVMGKEIKFLLHFVKESKQDESGMPNNRFLAERTGGTYSTLKVQPAELEDSGVYFCASSLISSSPLHFGNGTRLTVT.

This chain links TRBV10-3 with TRBJ2-1; 10 positions match TRBD1. The CDR3 contains 18 residues. Looked up from germline, CDR1 is ENHRY and CDR2 is SYGVKD. The ends lost 2 bases at V and 5 bases at J; junction bases unmatched: 12. The CDR3 DNA sequence: TGTGCCATCAGTGAGGACAGGGGGCGGAGGGGGACAAACAATGAGCAGTTCTTC. This sequence encodes CAISEDRGRRGTNNEQFF.

In this sample, this clone turned up once. This chain connects TRBV7-9 to TRBJ2-5, with D unresolved. The CDR3 loop spans 13 amino acids. The V end was cut by 4 bases, the J end by 5 bases, with 11 bases between. Germline V CDR1 and CDR2: SEHNR, FQNEAQ (reference sequence). CDR3 residues: CASSSPQSETQYF. The CDR3 DNA is TGTGCCAGCAGCTCTCCCCAATCGGAGACCCAGTACTTC.

V usage is TRBV4-1 and J usage is TRBJ1-1; D is ambiguous. V gave up 0 bases and J gave up 8 bases, with 16 bases separating them. Germline assignment: CDR1 MGHRA and CDR2 YSYEKL. The CDR3 is 15 residues long. Here the CDR3 reads CASSQEGVEFHEAFF. For the CDR3, the DNA is TGCGCCAGCAGCCAAGAAGGCGTGGAATTTCACGAAGCTTTCTTT.

The chain carries TRBV11-2 and TRBJ1-3; D perhaps matches TRBD1 (6 bases). The V end lost 5 bases, the J end lost 4 bases, and 18 bases lay between the germline ends. There are 16 residues in the CDR3. Germline V lookup: CDR1 SGHAT, CDR2 FQNNGV. The CDR3 region has the DNA TGTGCCAGCAGCGCAGTACAGGGTTCTCTGGGAAACACCATATATTTT. Its translation: CASSAVQGSLGNTIYF. The whole variable domain, remainder taken from reference TRBV11-2 and TRBJ1-3, is EAGVAQSPRYKIIEKRQSVAFWCNPISGHATLYWYQQILGQGPKLLIQFQNNGVVDDSQLPKDRFSAERLKGVDSTLKIQPAKLEDSAVYLCASSAVQGSLGNTIYFGEGSWLTVV.

The chain combines TRBV11-2 with TRBJ2-7, with D possibly matching TRBD1 (6 bases). V was shortened by 5 bases and J by 4 bases, with 12 bases between the two germline ends. The germline gives CDR1 SGHAT, CDR2 FQNNGV. The CDR3 runs to 13 residues. The CDR3 DNA reads as TGTGCCAGCAGCCCAGGACAGCCATACGAGCAGTACTTC. The encoded protein is CASSPGQPYEQYF.

This chain joins TRBV5-6 and TRBJ1-5, with 8 bases identical to TRBD1. Germline values: CDR1 SGHDT, CDR2 YYEEEE. There are 14 residues in the CDR3. Trimming removed 4 bases from V and 7 bases from J; junction bases left unmatched: 7. CDR3: CASSRTGLLQPQHF. CDR3 DNA sequence: TGTGCCAGCAGCCGGACAGGGTTATTACAGCCCCAGCATTTT.

V usage is TRBV2 and J usage is TRBJ2-3; 8 bases match TRBD2. V was clipped by 4 bases and J by 1 base; unmatched bases: 1. This CDR3 is 14 amino acids long. In germline, CDR1 is SNHLY, CDR2 FYNNEI. The CDR3 is CASSGTSRTDTQYF. CDR3 bases: TGTGCCAGCAGTGGGACTAGCCGCACAGATACGCAGTATTTT.

The chain employs TRBV3-1 (or the pseudogene TRBV3-2) and TRBJ2-3, with 8 bases that match TRBD2. The CDR3 totals 17 residues. The V segment lost 3 bases and the J segment 5 bases; nucleotides outside the gene matches: 13. Germline CDR1 reads LGHDT; CDR2 reads YNNKEL (reference sequence). The CDR3 protein is CASSHHGRAGGGDTQYF. DNA of the CDR3: TGTGCCAGCAGCCATCACGGGAGGGCCGGGGGTGGAGATACGCAGTATTTT.

The sample holds one count of this clone. The V gene is TRBV5-1, the J gene TRBJ1-2; D is unresolved. The germline V and J ends were trimmed by 0 bases and 9 bases, with 9 bases remaining between them. CDR1 is SGHRS, CDR2 YFSETQ, per germline. The CDR3 covers 12 residues. The DNA of the CDR3 is TGCGCCAGCAGCTTGGACCTGGGGAGCTACACCTTC. This translates into CASSLDLGSYTF. Together with reference TRBV5-1 and TRBJ1-2, the CDR3 gives the full variable domain: KAGVTQTPRYLIKTRGQQVTLSCSPISGHRSVSWYQQTPGQGLQFLFEYFSETQRNKGNFPGRFSGRQFSNSRSEMNVSTLELGDSALYLCASSLDLGSYTFGSGTRLTVV.

This chain uses TRBV7-2 with TRBJ2-3; TRBD2 matches 7 bases. The CDR3 has 15 amino acids. Per germline, CDR1 SGHTA and CDR2 FQGNSA. The junction had 11 bases not matched to a gene; V was cut back by 6 bases and J by 5 bases. This CDR3 reads CASRYAGGRRDTQYF. The CDR3 coding sequence is TGTGCCAGCAGATATGCGGGCGGGAGACGAGATACGCAGTATTTT.

The V and J genes are TRBV5-4 and TRBJ1-6, with D uncertain. V was pared by 0 bases and J by 14 bases, with 12 bases between. Germline CDR1 and CDR2: SGHNT and YYREEE (reference sequence). This CDR3 spans 13 amino acids. The CDR3 is CASSLVPAGTLHF. CDR3 DNA sequence: TGTGCCAGCAGCTTGGTTCCGGCCGGGACCCTCCACTTT. Full variable domain (rest looked up from reference TRBV5-4 and TRBJ1-6): ETGVTQSPTHLIKTRGQQVTLRCSSQSGHNTVSWYQQALGQGPQFIFQYYREEENGRGNFPPRFSGLQFPNYSSELNVNALELDDSALYLCASSLVPAGTLHFGNGTRLTVT.

The chain carries TRBV13 and TRBJ2-7; D possibly corresponds to TRBD1 (6 bases). V was shortened by 5 bases and J by 4 bases, with 18 bases between the two germline ends. This CDR3 comprises 15 residues. Looked up from germline, CDR1 is PRHDT and CDR2 is FYEKMQ (reference sequence). As DNA, the CDR3 is TGTGCCAGCAGCCTCAGACTGGGCCAGGGGTACGAGCAGTACTTC. It specifies CASSLRLGQGYEQYF.

The chain recombines TRBV7-8 with TRBJ2-7; TRBD2 matches at 10 bases. V dropped 5 bases and J dropped 3; count of bases not matched to a gene: 7. Germline V gene data show CDR1 as SGHVS and CDR2 as FQNEAQ. The CDR3 runs 15 residues. The CDR3 DNA sequence: TGTGCCAGCAGCCAAGCGGGGACTAGCGTCTACGAGCAGTACTTC. It translates to CASSQAGTSVYEQYF.

The chain couples TRBV19 to TRBJ1-5; D remains ambiguous. V gave up 1 base and J gave up 3 bases, with 10 bases separating them. The CDR3 totals 15 residues. Per the germline V gene, CDR1 is LNHDA and CDR2 is SQIVND (reference sequence). The CDR3 nucleotides are TGTGCCAGTAGTATAGCCTGGACGGACAATCAGCCCCAGCATTTT. It is translated as CASSIAWTDNQPQHF. The complete variable domain, with remaining parts taken from reference TRBV19 and TRBJ1-5, reads DGGITQSPKYLFRKEGQNVTLSCEQNLNHDAMYWYRQDPGQGLRLIYYSQIVNDFQKGDIAEGYSVSREKKESFPLTVTSAQKNPTAFYLCASSIAWTDNQPQHFGDGTRLSIL.

This chain links TRBV18 with TRBJ1-2; D is unclear. The CDR3 consists of 15 residues. The germline CDR1 and CDR2 sequences are KGHSH and LQKENI. Trimming shortened V by 0 bases and J by 3 bases, and 11 bases separated the two germline ends. The CDR3 DNA follows: TGTGCCAGCTCACCACCTCTAGGGAGGGACTATGGCTACACCTTC. It codes for CASSPPLGRDYGYTF. Complete variable domain (other parts from reference TRBV18 and TRBJ1-2): NAGVMQNPRHLVRRRGQEARLRCSPMKGHSHVYWYRQLPEEGLKFMVYLQKENIIDESGMPKERFSAEFPKEGPSILRIQQVVRGDSAAYFCASSPPLGRDYGYTFGSGTRLTVV.

V usage is TRBV28 and J usage is TRBJ1-5, with 8 bases that match TRBD1. The CDR3 is 17 residues long. V shed 0 bases and J 0 bases; nucleotides not matched to a gene: 4. The germline CDR1 and CDR2 sequences are MDHEN and SYDVKM. The CDR3 DNA sequence: TGTGCCAGCAGTTTATGGCAGGGGGCGGGTAGCAATCAGCCCCAGCATTTT. Translation gives CASSLWQGAGSNQPQHF.

This chain uses TRBV21-1 with TRBJ1-6. TRBV21-1 is a documented pseudogene. The CDR3 contains 15 residues. CDR3 nucleotide sequence: TGTGCCAGCAGCAAAGAGGGAGAGGATGGTTCACCCCTCCACTTT. Encoded protein: CASSKEGEDGSPLHF.